This T cell receptor beta chain is from a study of T cell repertoires in aging, cancer and after chemotherapy. Across the study: Over several months to years, re-sampled healthy donor repertoires clearly shared clones. The full dataset contained around 10 million TCR reads. The study's findings and limits: Healthy donors lost TCR diversity with age mainly through richness, cancer patients through richness and evenness. Compared with age-matched healthy donors, untreated hematological or solid cancer patients showed higher blood TCR clonality.

From germline, CDR1 is SGHNT and CDR2 YYREEE (reference sequence). CDR3 size: 14 residues. Deletions cut 4 bases from V and 7 bases from J, with 17 bases between. TRB rearrangements spanning V, D and J were amplified using mixed TRB-A/B primers. MiXCR, run by TCRdb on the multiplex PCR reads, gives a single entry per CDR3 protein. There are about 11,000 distinct CDR3 sequences in the sample; approximately 24% occur only once, and about 2.1% lies in the top ten. Amplification of TCR beta used genomic DNA extracted from peripheral blood. This clonotype was found a few times. Its antigen remains unknown. The receptor comes from a human donor in good health. The chain employs TRBV5-4 and TRBJ1-1, with D possibly matching TRBD1 (6 bases). The sequenced sample was blood. The CDR3 is CASSRTGVGGEAFF. The CDR3 DNA reads as TGTGCCAGCAGCCGGACCGGGGTAGGGGGTGAAGCTTTCTTT.